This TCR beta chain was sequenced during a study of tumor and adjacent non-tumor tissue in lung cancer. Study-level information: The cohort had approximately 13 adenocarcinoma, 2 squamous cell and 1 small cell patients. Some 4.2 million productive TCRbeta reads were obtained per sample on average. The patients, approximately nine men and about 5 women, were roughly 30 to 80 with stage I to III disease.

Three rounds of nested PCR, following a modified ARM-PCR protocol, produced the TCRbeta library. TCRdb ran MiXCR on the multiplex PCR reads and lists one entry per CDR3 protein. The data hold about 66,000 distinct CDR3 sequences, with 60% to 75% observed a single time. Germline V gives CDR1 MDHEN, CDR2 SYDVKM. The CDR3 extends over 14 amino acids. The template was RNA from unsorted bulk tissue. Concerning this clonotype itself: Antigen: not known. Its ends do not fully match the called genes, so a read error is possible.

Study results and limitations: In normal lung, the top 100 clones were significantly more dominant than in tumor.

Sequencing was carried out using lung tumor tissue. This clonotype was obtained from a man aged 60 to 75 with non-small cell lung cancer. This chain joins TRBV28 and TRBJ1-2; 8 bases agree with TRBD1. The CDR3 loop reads CASSQDRVDYVYTF. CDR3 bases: TGTGCCAGCAGCCAGGACAGGGTTGACTATGTCTACACCTTC.